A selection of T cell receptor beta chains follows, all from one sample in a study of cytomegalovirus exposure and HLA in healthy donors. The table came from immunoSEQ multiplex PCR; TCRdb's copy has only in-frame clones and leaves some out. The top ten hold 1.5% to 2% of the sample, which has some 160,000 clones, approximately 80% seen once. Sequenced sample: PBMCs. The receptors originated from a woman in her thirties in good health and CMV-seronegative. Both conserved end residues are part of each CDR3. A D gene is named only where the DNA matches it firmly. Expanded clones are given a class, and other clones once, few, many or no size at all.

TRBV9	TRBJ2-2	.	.	CASSRSTGELFF	TGTGCCAGCTCGAGGTCCACCGGGGAGCTGTTTTTT
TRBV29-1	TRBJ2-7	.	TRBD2	CSVATSGRAGEQYF	TGCAGCGTCGCGACTAGCGGGAGGGCGGGCGAGCAGTACTTC
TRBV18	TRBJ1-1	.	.	CASSPQLQGPGGGTEAFF	TGTGCCAGCTCACCACAACTCCAGGGACCCGGTGGGGGGACTGAAGCTTTCTTT
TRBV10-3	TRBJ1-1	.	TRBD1	CATDRGEVNTEAFF	TGTGCCACCGACAGGGGGGAAGTGAACACTGAAGCTTTCTTT
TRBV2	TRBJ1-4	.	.	CASRHPTNEKLFF	TGTGCCAGCAGACACCCAACTAATGAAAAACTGTTTTTT
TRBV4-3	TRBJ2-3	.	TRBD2	CASSLSGREADTQYF	TGCGCCAGCAGCCTTAGCGGGAGGGAGGCAGATACGCAGTATTTT
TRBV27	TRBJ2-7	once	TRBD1	CASSFLGGQGAYEQSF	TGTGCCAGCAGTTTTCTGGGGGGACAGGGGGCCTACGAGCAGTCCTTC
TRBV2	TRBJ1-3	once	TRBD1	CASRGTRDRAFSGNTIYF	TGTGCCAGCAGGGGGACCCGGGACAGGGCTTTCTCTGGAAACACCATATATTTT
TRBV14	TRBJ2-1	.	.	CASSKPGLSNEQFF	TGTGCCAGCAGCAAACCGGGACTGAGCAATGAGCAGTTCTTC
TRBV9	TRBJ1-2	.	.	CASSVGGGNYGYTF	TGTGCCAGCAGCGTAGGAGGAGGTAACTATGGCTACACCTTC
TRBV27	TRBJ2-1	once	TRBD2	CASSHGLAGDFWSYNEQFF	TGTGCCAGCAGCCATGGACTAGCGGGAGATTTTTGGTCCTACAATGAGCAGTTCTTC
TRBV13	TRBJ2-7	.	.	CASSSGIGGYEQYF	TGTGCCAGCAGCTCAGGGATCGGAGGGTACGAGCAGTACTTC
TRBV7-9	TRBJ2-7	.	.	CASSPSKSTEQYF	TGTGCCAGCAGCCCCTCTAAGAGCACCGAGCAGTACTTC
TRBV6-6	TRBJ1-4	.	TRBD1	CASSYRQGNEKLFF	TGTGCCAGCAGTTACAGACAGGGAAATGAAAAACTGTTTTTT